These T cell receptor beta chains were read from a single sample in a study of blood T cell repertoires in COVID-19. Method: immunoSEQ multiplex PCR; TCRdb's copy keeps in-frame clones and lacks some. The sample lists about 97,000 clones; around 90% were seen once. Sequencing was performed on peripheral blood. The receptor set was obtained from a woman aged 45 to 65 with COVID-19, enrolled during active disease. The CDR3 runs from the conserved cysteine through the conserved F or W. D genes are given only for firm matches. Size is omitted from some rows. Given values are once, few, many or a class for expanded clones.

j_call clone_size d_call v_call cdr3_nt cdr3_aa
TRBJ2-3 . TRBD2 TRBV5-6 TGTGCCAGCAGCCCACTAGCGGGGGGAGAAGATACGCAGTATTTT CASSPLAGGEDTQYF
TRBJ1-2 . . TRBV9 TGTGCCAGCAGCCCCCTCCAACAGGGAGGGTATGGCTACACCTTC CASSPLQQGGYGYTF
TRBJ1-3 . TRBD1 TRBV4-1 TGCGCCAGCAGCCAATTTGGGACAGCGTCTGGAAACACCATATATTTT CASSQFGTASGNTIYF
TRBJ2-3 . . TRBV3-1/TRBV3-2 TGTGCCAGCCGCGCAGCGGATACGCAGTATTTT CASRAADTQYF
TRBJ1-3 . TRBD1 TRBV15 TGTGCCACCAGCAGAAACACAGGGGGAGCACGAGTATATTTT CATSRNTGGARVYF
TRBJ2-7 . TRBD1 TRBV5-1 TGCGCCAGCCATAATGAACCCGGGACAGTCAACGAGCAGTACTTC CASHNEPGTVNEQYF
TRBJ2-5 . . TRBV21-1 TGTGCCAGCAGCAAATCCCTGGAGCAAGAGACCCAGTACTTC CASSKSLEQETQYF
TRBJ2-7 . TRBD2 TRBV5-4 TGTGCCAGCAGCTTGGGACTAGCGGTCTACGAGCAGTACTTC CASSLGLAVYEQYF
TRBJ2-7 . TRBD2 TRBV29-1 TGCAGCGTTAAGGCCAGCGGGGGGCGCTCCTACGAGCAGTACTTC CSVKASGGRSYEQYF
TRBJ2-4 once TRBD1 TRBV5-4 TGTGCCAGCAGTTCGGGACAGGGGGCAACGGCCAAAAACATTCAGTACTTC CASSSGQGATAKNIQYF
TRBJ2-1 . TRBD1 TRBV14 TGTGCCAGCAGCCAAGGTCAGGGGGCCTGGAATGAGCAGTTCTTC CASSQGQGAWNEQFF
TRBJ2-5 . . TRBV3-1/TRBV3-2 TGTGCCAGCAGCCAAGATAAGGCAGGGGGGCCTTTTTTCGGGACCCAGTACTTC CASSQDKAGGPFFGTQYF
TRBJ1-1 . . TRBV7-2 TGTGCCAGCAGCTTAAGGAGGGGCACTGAAGCTTTCTTT CASSLRRGTEAFF
TRBJ1-5 once TRBD1 TRBV28 TGTGCCAGCAGTTGGACAGGGGGCGCTCAGCCCCAGCATTTT CASSWTGGAQPQHF
TRBJ2-3 . TRBD2 TRBV6-5 TGTGCCAGCAGTTACTCGACTAGCGGCGATACGCAGTATTTT CASSYSTSGDTQYF
TRBJ2-3 . TRBD1 TRBV11-2 TGTGCCAGCAGCTTAGGAGAGGGGGCGGCAGATACGCAGTATTTT CASSLGEGAADTQYF
TRBJ1-2 . . TRBV2 TGTGCCAGCAGTGAAGACAGTCTCTATGGCTACACCTTC CASSEDSLYGYTF
TRBJ1-2 . TRBD1 TRBV27 TGTGCCAGCAGTCTAGGGACAGGGTTCTATGGCTACACCTTC CASSLGTGFYGYTF
TRBJ1-2 . . TRBV6-2/TRBV6-3 TGTGCCAGCAGTTACTCCTTGAACAGCTATGGCTACACCTTC CASSYSLNSYGYTF
TRBJ1-4 . . TRBV2 TGTGCCAGCAGTGGGCAAACTAATGAAAAACTGTTTTTT CASSGQTNEKLFF
TRBJ1-2 . TRBD1 TRBV19 TGTGCCAGTAGTACACAGGGGGCCGGTCATGGCTACACCTTC CASSTQGAGHGYTF
TRBJ2-1 . . TRBV4-1 TGCGCCAGCAGCCAAGGCAGGGCCCACTCCTACAATGAGCAGTTCTTC CASSQGRAHSYNEQFF
TRBJ2-3 . . TRBV7-6 TGTGCCGGCAGCCGGAGCACAGATACGCAGTATTTT CAGSRSTDTQYF
TRBJ1-5 . . TRBV6-5 TGTGCCAGCAGTTCGTCCTCCGGGAGCAATCAGCCCCAGCATTTT CASSSSSGSNQPQHF
TRBJ1-2 . TRBD1 TRBV6-5 TGTGCCAGCAGTCTAGACAGGGACTATGGCTACACCTTC CASSLDRDYGYTF
TRBJ2-2 . . TRBV6-5 TGTGCCAGCAGTTCCCTTATCGGGGAGCTGTTTTTT CASSSLIGELFF
TRBJ2-1 . . TRBV11-3 TGTGCCAGCAGCTCCCCCTGGTTGAGGGATTCTTACAATGAGCAGTTCTTC CASSSPWLRDSYNEQFF
TRBJ2-5 . TRBD2 TRBV7-3 TGTGCCAGCAGTCAAGGGAGCGGGAGAGAGACCCAGTACTTC CASSQGSGRETQYF
TRBJ2-5 . TRBD2 TRBV6-5 TGTGCCAGCAGTTATAGCGGGGGGACCCAAGAGACCCAGTACTTC CASSYSGGTQETQYF
TRBJ2-1 . . TRBV28 TGTGCCAGCAGTCTCGGGGACTTCTCCTACAATGAGCAGTTCTTC CASSLGDFSYNEQFF
TRBJ2-3 few TRBD2 TRBV30 TGTGCCTGGAGTCCCCGGAGCGGGGGAGGAGATACGCAGTATTTT CAWSPRSGGGDTQYF
TRBJ1-6 . . TRBV7-2 TGTGCCAGCAGCGAGGGCACAGCCGGATATAATTCACCCCTCCACTTT CASSEGTAGYNSPLHF
TRBJ1-2 . . TRBV4-1 TGCGCCAGCAGCCAAGATCACAGCTATGGCTACACCTTC CASSQDHSYGYTF
TRBJ2-3 . . TRBV19 TGTGCCAGTAGTGGGGGGTCCACAGATACGCAGTATTTT CASSGGSTDTQYF
TRBJ1-5 few . TRBV7-9 TGTGCCAGCGGAGCAATCAGCGGGCAGCCCCAGCATTTT CASGAISGQPQHF
TRBJ1-4 . TRBD1 TRBV27 TGTGCCAGCGGAAGGACAGGCCGTAATGAAAAACTGTTTTTT CASGRTGRNEKLFF
TRBJ2-2 once TRBD2 TRBV4-1 TGCGCCAGCAGCCATCCGGGACTAGCGGCCCTGGTTAAAGCGAACACCGGGGAGCTGTTTTTT CASSHPGLAALVKANTGELFF
TRBJ2-5 . . TRBV6-2/TRBV6-3 TGTGCCAGCAGTTACACGACAGGGGAGGGAGAGACCCAGTACTTC CASSYTTGEGETQYF
TRBJ2-7 . TRBD2 TRBV24-1 TGTGCCACCAGTGACCCTACTAGCGGGGGGCCCTACGAGCAGTACTTC CATSDPTSGGPYEQYF
TRBJ1-1 . . TRBV30 TGTGCCTGGAGTCGACAGCTCTCCACTGAAGCTTTCTTT CAWSRQLSTEAFF
TRBJ2-3 . TRBD2 TRBV7-9 TGTGCCAGCAGCTTAGCGCTAGCGGGGGCCACAGATACGCAGTATTTT CASSLALAGATDTQYF
TRBJ1-1 . . TRBV9 TGTGCCAGCAGCGTAGGTTACGTCCCCCGCTCAGGGAACACTGAAGCTTTCTTT CASSVGYVPRSGNTEAFF
TRBJ2-6 . . TRBV24-1 TGTGCCACCAGTGATCCAGGGATCTTTGGGGCCAACGTCCTGACTTTC CATSDPGIFGANVLTF
TRBJ2-5 . TRBD2 TRBV2 TGTGCCAGCAGTGCCAGCGGACTAGCGGGGAGCGAGACCCAGTACTTC CASSASGLAGSETQYF
TRBJ1-5 . . TRBV4-1 TGCGCCAGCAGCCAGTTAAGGGCAGGGAATCAGCCCCAGCATTTT CASSQLRAGNQPQHF
TRBJ2-7 . . TRBV18 TGTGCCAGCTCACCAGACGGGACCTACGAGCAGTACTTC CASSPDGTYEQYF
TRBJ2-6 . . TRBV6-1 TGTGCCAGCGGGAGTGGCTTGGCCAACGTCCTGACTTTC CASGSGLANVLTF
TRBJ1-5 . . TRBV19 TGTGCCAGTAGTATGGGAACTAGGGGGTATCAGCCCCAGCATTTT CASSMGTRGYQPQHF
TRBJ1-1 . . TRBV6-5 TGTGCCAGCAGTTACTCTGGGGCCGGCACTGAAGCTTTCTTT CASSYSGAGTEAFF
TRBJ2-5 . . TRBV29-1 TGCAGCGTTGAAGAGGGGCGCGTTGAGACCCAGTACTTC CSVEEGRVETQYF
TRBJ2-5 . . TRBV18 TGTGCCAGCTCACCACCGGCTATGTGGGGGGTTCCCTTTCAAGAGACCCAGTACTTC CASSPPAMWGVPFQETQYF
TRBJ2-1 . . TRBV6-1 TGTGCCAGCAGTGCCTTAAGGGGGGGCCCAGGCGATGAGCAGTTCTTC CASSALRGGPGDEQFF
TRBJ2-3 . . TRBV6-6 TGTGCCAGCAGTCAGGGGGGGCAGGGAGGTATTGGGGATACGCAGTATTTT CASSQGGQGGIGDTQYF
TRBJ1-6 . TRBD1 TRBV4-1 TGCGCCAGCAGCCAAGTTGATTGGGACAGAGTTTATTCACCCCTCCACTTT CASSQVDWDRVYSPLHF
TRBJ1-1 . . TRBV7-3 TGTGCCAGCAGTTACGCAATCCAGGAAGCTTTCTTT CASSYAIQEAFF
TRBJ1-6 . . TRBV7-9 TGTGCCAGCAGCTTGGGAGGGGGGAGCTCCTATAATTCACCCCTCCACTTT CASSLGGGSSYNSPLHF
TRBJ1-5 . . TRBV5-6 TGTGCCAGCAGCTTGCGCAGGGGCAATCAGCCCCAGCATTTT CASSLRRGNQPQHF
TRBJ1-1 . . TRBV29-1 TGCAGCGTGAGGGCTGGGGGCGAAAAAGCTTTCTTT CSVRAGGEKAFF
TRBJ2-7 . TRBD1 TRBV6-2/TRBV6-3 TGTGCCAGCAGTCCGGGACAGGGGTTAAACTACGAGCAGTACTTC CASSPGQGLNYEQYF
TRBJ1-1 . . TRBV10-3 TGTGCCATCAGCCCGGGACTTCAGAACACTGAAGCTTTCTTT CAISPGLQNTEAFF